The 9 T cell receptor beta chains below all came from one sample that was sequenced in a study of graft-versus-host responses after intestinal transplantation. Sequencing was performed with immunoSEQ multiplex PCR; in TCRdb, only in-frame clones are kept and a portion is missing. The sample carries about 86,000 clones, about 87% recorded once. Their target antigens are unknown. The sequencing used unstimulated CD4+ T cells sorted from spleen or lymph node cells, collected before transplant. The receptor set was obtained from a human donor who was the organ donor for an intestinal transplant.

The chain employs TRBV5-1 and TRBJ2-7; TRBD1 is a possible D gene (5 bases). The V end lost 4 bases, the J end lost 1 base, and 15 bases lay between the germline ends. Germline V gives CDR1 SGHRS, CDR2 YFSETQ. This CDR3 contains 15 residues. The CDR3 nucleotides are TGCGCCAGCAGCCGTACCGACAGTCTGTCCTACGAGCAGTACTTC. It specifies CASSRTDSLSYEQYF. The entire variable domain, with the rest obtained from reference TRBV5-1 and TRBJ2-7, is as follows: KAGVTQTPRYLIKTRGQQVTLSCSPISGHRSVSWYQQTPGQGLQFLFEYFSETQRNKGNFPGRFSGRQFSNSRSEMNVSTLELGDSALYLCASSRTDSLSYEQYFGPGTRLTVT.

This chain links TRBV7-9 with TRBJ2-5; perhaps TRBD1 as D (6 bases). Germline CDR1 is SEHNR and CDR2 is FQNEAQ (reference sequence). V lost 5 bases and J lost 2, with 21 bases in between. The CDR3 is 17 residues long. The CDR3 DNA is TGTGCCAGCAGCCTTAGCCGACCGTTCAGGGGACAAGAGACCCAGTACTTC. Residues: CASSLSRPFRGQETQYF.

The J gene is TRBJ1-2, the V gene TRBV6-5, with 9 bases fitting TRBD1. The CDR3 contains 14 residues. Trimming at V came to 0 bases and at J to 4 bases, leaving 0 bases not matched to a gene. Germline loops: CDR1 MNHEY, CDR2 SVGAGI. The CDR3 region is CASSYSTGGYGYTF. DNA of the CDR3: TGTGCCAGCAGTTACTCGACAGGGGGCTATGGCTACACCTTC.

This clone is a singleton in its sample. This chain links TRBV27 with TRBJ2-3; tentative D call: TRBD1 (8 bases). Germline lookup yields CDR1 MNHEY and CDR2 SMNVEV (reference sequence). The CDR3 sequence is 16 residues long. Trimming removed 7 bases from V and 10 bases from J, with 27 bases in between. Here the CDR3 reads CASTPGGRDRPSAQYF. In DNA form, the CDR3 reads TGTGCCAGCACCCCGGGGGGCAGGGACAGGCCCTCCGCGCAGTATTTT.

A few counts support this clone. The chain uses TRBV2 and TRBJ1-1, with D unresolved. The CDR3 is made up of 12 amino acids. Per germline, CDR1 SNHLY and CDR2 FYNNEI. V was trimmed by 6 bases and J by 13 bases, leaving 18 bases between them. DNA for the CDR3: TGTGCCAGCAGGAAGGACGGACCGGAGGGTTTCTTT. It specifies CASRKDGPEGFF.

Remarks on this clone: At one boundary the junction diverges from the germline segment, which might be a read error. The CDR3 DNA is TGTGCCTGCAGGGGCGGGGGGCGAATCTCCTACGAGCAGTACTTC. Its translation is CACRGGGRISYEQYF. The chain combines TRBV11-3 with TRBJ2-7; 8 nucleotides match TRBD2. This CDR3 spans 15 amino acids. Per germline, CDR1 SGHNT and CDR2 YENEEA. Full variable domain (outside the CDR3, taken from reference TRBV11-3 and TRBJ2-7): EAGVVQSPRYKIIEKKQPVAFWCNPISGHNTLYWYLQNLGQGPELLIRYENEEAVDDSQLPKDRFSAERLKGVDSTLKIQPAELGDSAVYLCACRGGGRISYEQYFGPGTRLTVT.

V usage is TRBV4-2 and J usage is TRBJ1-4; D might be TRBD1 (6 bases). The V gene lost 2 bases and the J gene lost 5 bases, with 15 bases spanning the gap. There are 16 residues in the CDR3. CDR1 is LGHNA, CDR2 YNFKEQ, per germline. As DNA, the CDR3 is TGTGCCAGCAGCCAACCCCAAGGGGGAAGAAATGAAAAACTGTTTTTT. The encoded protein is CASSQPQGGRNEKLFF.

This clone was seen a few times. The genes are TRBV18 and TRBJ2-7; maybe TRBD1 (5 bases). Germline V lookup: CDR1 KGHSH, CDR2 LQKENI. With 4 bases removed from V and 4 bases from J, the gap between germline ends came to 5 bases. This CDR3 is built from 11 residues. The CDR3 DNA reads TGTGCCAGCTCACAGGGGTACGAGCAGTACTTC. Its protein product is CASSQGYEQYF.

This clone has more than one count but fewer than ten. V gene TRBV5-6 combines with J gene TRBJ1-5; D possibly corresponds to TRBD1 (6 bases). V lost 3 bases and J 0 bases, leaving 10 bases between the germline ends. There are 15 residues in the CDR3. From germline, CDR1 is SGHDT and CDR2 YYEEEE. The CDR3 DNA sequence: TGTGCCAGCAGCTCGGACAGTTATAGCAATCAGCCCCAGCATTTT. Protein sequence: CASSSDSYSNQPQHF. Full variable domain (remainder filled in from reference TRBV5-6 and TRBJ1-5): DAGVTQSPTHLIKTRGQQVTLRCSPKSGHDTVSWYQQALGQGPQFIFQYYEEEERQRGNFPDRFSGHQFPNYSSELNVNALLLGDSALYLCASSSDSYSNQPQHFGDGTRLSIL.